This TCR beta chain was profiled in a study of T-cell reconstitution after alpha-beta-depleted transplantation in children. The germline gives CDR1 SSHAT, CDR2 FNYEAQ (reference sequence). CDR3 length: 17 amino acids. The V end was cut by 2 bases, the J end by 4 bases, with 20 bases between. As it was prepared, the TCRbeta library received unique molecular identifiers. MiXCR, run by TCRdb on the PCR reads, gives a single entry per CDR3 protein. The sample holds approximately 240,000 distinct CDR3 sequences, approximately 9.8% seen once. This clonotype was recorded many times. The chain has TRBV7-7 and TRBJ2-5; D remains unclear. The source of this sequence is a human donor who donated a stem cell graft to a child with SCID. Sequenced here: PBMCs from the stem cell graft donor, sampled from the stem cell graft. CDR3 DNA: TGTGCCAGCAGCTTATGGCCTAGGGAAGTGAGTCGAGAGACCCAGTACTTC. Protein sequence: CASSLWPREVSRETQYF.